The next 13 T cell receptor beta chains were all read from a single sample in a study of T-cell reconstitution after alpha-beta-depleted transplantation in children. It was with unique molecular identifiers that the TCRbeta library was prepared. TCRdb processed the PCR reads anew with MiXCR; each CDR3 protein has one entry. The data show 670,000 or so distinct CDR3 sequences, under 15% seen once. Here the sequenced sample was PBMCs, taken before TCRalphabeta/CD19-depleted stem cell transplant. These receptors were collected from a girl aged 2 to 9 with congenital amegakaryocytic thrombocytopenia, due to receive a stem cell transplant.

A few counts support this clonotype. The chain recombines TRBV5-1 with TRBJ2-3, with 7 bases that match TRBD1. The CDR3 extends over 16 amino acids. Trimming at V came to 2 bases and at J to 2 bases, leaving 8 bases not matched to a gene. CDR1 SGHRS and CDR2 YFSETQ come from the germline V gene. For the CDR3, the DNA is TGCGCCAGCAGCTTACAGGGGACCATGCACACAGATACGCAGTATTTT. As protein: CASSLQGTMHTDTQYF. Based on the CDR3 plus reference TRBV5-1 and TRBJ2-3, the full variable domain is KAGVTQTPRYLIKTRGQQVTLSCSPISGHRSVSWYQQTPGQGLQFLFEYFSETQRNKGNFPGRFSGRQFSNSRSEMNVSTLELGDSALYLCASSLQGTMHTDTQYFGPGTRLTVL.

This clonotype was detected many times. The CDR3 sequence: CASSPIEVADTQYF. The CDR3 DNA reads TGTGCCAGCAGCCCTATAGAGGTGGCAGATACGCAGTATTTT. The chain recombines TRBV12-3 or TRBV12-4 with TRBJ2-3; D is undetermined. V shed 6 bases and J shed 4 bases, with 14 bases lying between them. CDR3 size: 14 residues.

This clonotype showed up many times. The chain uses TRBV9 and TRBJ2-5; D is uncertain. V was trimmed by 2 bases and J by 2 bases, leaving 10 bases between them. The CDR3 length is 14 residues. Looked up from germline, CDR1 is SGDLS and CDR2 is YYNGEE. The CDR3 DNA follows: TGTGCCAGCAGCGTCGGGTGGGGACAAGAGACCCAGTACTTC. Translated: CASSVGWGQETQYF.

This clonotype was detected many times. The J gene is TRBJ2-3, the V gene TRBV15; D remains ambiguous. From germline, CDR1 is LNHNV and CDR2 YYDKDF (reference sequence). This CDR3 has 14 amino acids. V shed 4 bases and J shed 5 bases, with 13 bases lying between them. As DNA, the CDR3 is TGTGCCACCAGCATGTCCCTCAAGGGAGATACGCAGTATTTT. This sequence encodes CATSMSLKGDTQYF.

This clonotype was counted ten times or more. The chain links TRBV20-1 to TRBJ2-3, with TRBD2 as a possible D gene (5 bases). This CDR3 has 15 residues. Germline CDR1 reads DFQATT; CDR2 reads SNEGSKA (reference sequence). The germline V and J ends were trimmed by 4 bases and 0 bases, with 14 bases remaining between them. The CDR3 sequence is CSATLTGWSTDTQYF. CDR3 in DNA: TGCAGTGCTACTCTCACGGGGTGGAGCACAGATACGCAGTATTTT.

The chain employs TRBV7-2 and TRBJ1-6; D uncertain. Germline V gene data show CDR1 as SGHTA and CDR2 as FQGNSA. This CDR3 region has 13 residues. The V end was cut by 5 bases, the J end by 9 bases, with 11 bases between. DNA for the CDR3: TGTGCCAGCAGCCCACCGATCCTTTCACCCCTCCACTTT. This sequence encodes CASSPPILSPLHF.

At least ten counts were recorded for this clonotype. The chain carries TRBV5-1 and TRBJ2-3; tentatively, D is TRBD1 (5 bases). Trimming pared 1 base from V and 3 bases from J, leaving 9 bases between. CDR3 length: 14 amino acids. The germline CDR1 and CDR2 sequences are SGHRS and YFSETQ. CDR3 in DNA: TGCGCCAGCAGCTTGCTACAGGCAACAGATACGCAGTATTTT. This encodes CASSLLQATDTQYF.

Concerning this clonotype: The junction differs from germline at one of its ends, possibly a read error. The chain carries TRBV10-3 and TRBJ2-7; D is possibly TRBD1 (6 bases). CDR3 size: 15 residues. CDR1 and CDR2 (germline): ENHRY, SYGVKD. In DNA, the CDR3 is TGTGCCATCTGTGAGACGGACAGCAGCCCTTACGAGCAGTACTTC. It translates to CAICETDSSPYEQYF.

As to this clonotype: A much larger clone lies one base from this, so it may be a read error. In DNA form, the CDR3 reads TGCGCCAGCAGTGAAATAACTAGCGACGAGCAGCACTTC. Its translation: CASSEITSDEQHF. The rearrangement joins TRBV10-2 to TRBJ2-7; 7 bases are a match to TRBD2. The length of the CDR3 is 13 residues. The germline gives CDR1 WSHSY, CDR2 SAAADI.

This clonotype was counted ten times or more. This sequence joins TRBV5-8 and TRBJ2-3; TRBD2 matches 8 bases. Germline values: CDR1 SGHTS, CDR2 YDEGEE. This CDR3 is 13 amino acids long. Unmatched junction bases numbered 0, after V lost 1 base and J lost 5 bases. The CDR3 region has the DNA TGTGCCAGCAGCTTGCGGGGGGGAGATACGCAGTATTTT. Protein: CASSLRGGDTQYF.

V and J are TRBV2 and TRBJ2-3, with 16 bases matching TRBD2. CDR3 size: 18 residues. V lost 3 bases and J lost 3; bases outside the gene matches: 6. The germline V gene has CDR1 SNHLY and CDR2 FYNNEI. This chain's CDR3 is CASSDGTSGRVPTDTQYF. Written as DNA, the CDR3 is TGTGCCAGCAGTGATGGGACTAGCGGGAGGGTCCCAACAGATACGCAGTATTTT.

This clonotype has just a few counts. The chain links TRBV6-1 to TRBJ1-1; tentative D call: TRBD1 (5 bases). In germline, CDR1 is MNHNS, CDR2 SASEGT. V was clipped by 6 bases and J by 5 bases, with 13 bases between them. This CDR3 has 13 amino acids. The DNA of the CDR3 is TGTGCCAGCAGGGTACGGGACCGGACTGAAGCTTTCTTT. This encodes CASRVRDRTEAFF.

At least ten counts were recorded for this clonotype. The CDR3: CASSELAINEKLFF. CDR3 nucleotides: TGTGCCAGCAGTGAACTGGCCATTAATGAAAAACTGTTTTTT. The chain carries TRBV2 and TRBJ1-4, with D uncertain. Trimming cost V 2 bases and J 4 bases, with 8 bases left between them. Germline V gives CDR1 SNHLY, CDR2 FYNNEI. This CDR3 spans 14 amino acids.